One sample yielded the 21 T cell receptor beta chains listed below, sequenced in a study of T cell responses to AZD1222 COVID-19 vaccine. TCRdb's table, derived via immunoSEQ multiplex PCR, lists solely in-frame clones and lacks some. The sample lists 87,000 or so clones; roughly 90% were seen once. The sequenced sample was peripheral blood, obtained on day 0 of AZD1222 vaccination. The receptors shown here come from an adult in good health.

To note about this clone: Other DNA sequences in this specimen translate into the identical CDR3. The chain couples TRBV4-1 to TRBJ2-7; 9 positions agree with TRBD1. The CDR3 loop spans 15 amino acids. Germline values: CDR1 MGHRA, CDR2 YSYEKL. V was pared by 1 base and J by 3 bases, with 4 bases of the junction left unmatched. This CDR3 reads CASSQAGTGSYEQYF. In nucleotides, the CDR3 is TGCGCCAGCAGCCAAGCGGGGACAGGGAGCTACGAGCAGTACTTC.

The chain combines TRBV2 with TRBJ1-3; TRBD1 might be the D (6 bases). V lost 3 bases, J lost 0 bases, and 15 bases lay in between. Germline V CDR1 and CDR2: SNHLY, FYNNEI. The CDR3 contains 17 residues. CDR3 amino acids: CASSDPRGGDSGNTIYF. In DNA, the CDR3 is TGTGCCAGCAGTGACCCTCGGGGGGGCGACTCTGGAAACACCATATATTTT.

The rearrangement links TRBV7-8 to TRBJ1-5; 8 positions match TRBD1. CDR1 SGHVS and CDR2 FQNEAQ come from the germline V gene. The CDR3 contains 18 residues. Unmatched junction bases numbered 10, after V lost 1 base and J lost 2 bases. CDR3 sequence: CASSLGSLAGGGNQPQHF. The CDR3 nucleotides are TGTGCCAGCAGCTTAGGTTCCTTGGCAGGGGGCGGCAATCAGCCCCAGCATTTT.

The rearrangement joins TRBV5-1 to TRBJ2-5, with a possible D match to TRBD1 (7 bases). Germline V CDR1 and CDR2: SGHRS, YFSETQ. The CDR3 totals 14 residues. Trimming pared 0 bases from V and 6 bases from J, leaving 12 bases between. The DNA of the CDR3 is TGCGCCAGCAGCTTGGAGACAGGGAGGAAGACCCAGTACTTC. This codes for CASSLETGRKTQYF.

This chain joins TRBV4-3 and TRBJ2-7, with TRBD2 matching over 8 bases. Germline-derived CDR1 and CDR2 are LGHNA and YSLEER. V shed 1 base and J 3 bases; nucleotides not matched to a gene: 8. The length of the CDR3 is 16 residues. CDR3 region: CASSQVHGGAFYEQYF. DNA of the CDR3: TGCGCCAGCAGCCAAGTACACGGGGGGGCCTTCTACGAGCAGTACTTC.

The chain uses TRBV6-5 and TRBJ2-7; 9 nucleotides align to TRBD1. This CDR3 contains 13 residues. Looked up from germline, CDR1 is MNHEY and CDR2 is SVGAGI. The trim removed 5 bases at V and 3 bases at J, leaving 2 bases unmatched. This CDR3 reads CASSTTGGYEQYF. The DNA of the CDR3 is TGTGCCAGCAGTACGACAGGGGGCTACGAGCAGTACTTC.

This chain connects TRBV7-2 to TRBJ1-5; D might be TRBD1 (6 bases). The V end lost 5 bases, the J end lost 3 bases, and 11 bases lay between the germline ends. This CDR3 has 14 residues. Germline V gene lookup returns CDR1 SGHTA and CDR2 FQGNSA. For the CDR3, the DNA is TGTGCCAGCAGCCTCTACAGGGACAATCAGCCCCAGCATTTT. This encodes CASSLYRDNQPQHF.

This clone was seen a single time. J is TRBJ1-1 and V is TRBV7-3; 8 bases are a match to TRBD1. This CDR3 is 14 amino acids long. The V gene's germline CDR1 is SGHTA and CDR2 FQGTGA. V trimming: 4 bases; J trimming: 1 base; junction bases outside the gene matches: 2. The DNA of the CDR3 is TGTGCCAGCAGCTCGGGGACAGGGAACACTGAAGCTTTCTTT. This gives the protein CASSSGTGNTEAFF. Full variable domain (outside the CDR3, taken from reference TRBV7-3 and TRBJ1-1): GAGVSQTPSNKVTEKGKYVELRCDPISGHTALYWYRQSLGQGPEFLIYFQGTGAADDSGLPNDRFFAVRPEGSVSTLKIQRTERGDSAVYLCASSSGTGNTEAFFGQGTRLTVV.

This clone came up a few times. The chain employs TRBV7-9 and TRBJ1-4; a weak D match, TRBD1 (5 bases). Germline assignment: CDR1 SEHNR and CDR2 FQNEAQ (reference sequence). The CDR3 covers 16 residues. V was clipped by 2 bases and J by 8 bases, with 18 bases between them. This CDR3 reads CASSLHGHSYEEKLFF. The CDR3 nucleotides are TGTGCCAGCAGCTTACACGGACATTCCTATGAGGAAAAACTGTTTTTT.

CDR3 DNA: TGTGCCAGCAGCCAAGGGTTCCGGGGGCGCGACTATGGCTACACCTTC. Translating gives CASSQGFRGRDYGYTF. The chain carries TRBV3-1 (or the pseudogene TRBV3-2) and TRBJ1-2; perhaps TRBD1 as D (6 bases). The CDR3 sequence is 16 residues long. V lost 1 base, J lost 3 bases, and 15 bases lay in between. The germline V gene has CDR1 LGHDT and CDR2 YNNKEL (reference sequence).

The chain couples TRBV19 to TRBJ1-3; D call uncertain. The V end lost 7 bases, the J end lost 2 bases, and 9 bases lay between the germline ends. The CDR3 contains 13 residues. Germline V gene sequence: CDR1 LNHDA, CDR2 SQIVND (reference sequence). DNA of the CDR3: TGTGCCAGTATACCGAGTCCTGGAAACACCATATATTTT. Translation gives CASIPSPGNTIYF.

This chain joins TRBV14 and TRBJ1-2; a possible D gene is TRBD1 (5 bases). CDR3 length: 15 residues. Germline-derived CDR1 and CDR2 are SGHDN and FVKESK. Trimming left V 0 bases short and J 5 bases short, with 13 bases between. In nucleotides, the CDR3 is TGTGCCAGCAGCCAAGATCCAGGAGGGACGTATGGCTACACCTTC. It specifies CASSQDPGGTYGYTF.

This sequence joins TRBV9 and TRBJ2-3; D remains unclear. The V end was cut by 0 bases, the J end by 6 bases, with 14 bases between. Germline V lookup: CDR1 SGDLS, CDR2 YYNGEE. CDR3 length: 15 amino acids. The CDR3 here is CASSVESSSRDTQYF. In DNA, the CDR3 is TGTGCCAGCAGCGTAGAATCATCCTCGAGGGATACGCAGTATTTT.

The chain combines TRBV7-2 with TRBJ2-7; D is perhaps TRBD1 (6 bases). Germline values: CDR1 SGHTA, CDR2 FQGNSA. This CDR3 is built from 13 residues. Trimming removed 5 bases from V and 6 bases from J, with 14 bases in between. The CDR3 protein is CASSPARGREQYF. For the CDR3, the DNA is TGTGCCAGCAGCCCGGCCAGGGGTCGCGAGCAGTACTTC.

This rearrangement joins TRBV6-6 to TRBJ1-2; D possibly corresponds to TRBD1 (6 bases). The germline gives CDR1 MNHNY, CDR2 SVGAGI (reference sequence). With 8 bases removed from V and 0 bases from J, the gap between germline ends came to 16 bases. The CDR3 extends over 15 amino acids. CDR3 loop: CASRRGRESNYGYTF. The CDR3 nucleotides read TGTGCCAGCCGAAGGGGGAGGGAATCTAACTATGGCTACACCTTC.

The CDR3 loop reads CASSKGAGAAAKNIQYF. The CDR3 DNA reads as TGTGCCAGCAGCAAAGGGGCAGGGGCAGCGGCCAAAAACATTCAGTACTTC. The chain employs TRBV21-1 and TRBJ2-4; TRBD1, the table's D call, was not compared with the DNA. TRBV21-1 is a pseudogene locus. This CDR3 is built from 17 residues.

The V call is TRBV4-2, the J call TRBJ2-7; 8 bases line up with TRBD1. V gave up 0 bases and J gave up 0 bases; unmatched junction bases: 7. The CDR3 runs to 17 residues. Per germline, CDR1 LGHNA and CDR2 YNFKEQ. As DNA, the CDR3 is TGTGCCAGCAGCCAAGATCCAGGGGGCGATAACTCCTACGAGCAGTACTTC. It specifies CASSQDPGGDNSYEQYF.

The chain couples TRBV5-8 to TRBJ2-2; perhaps TRBD2 as D (7 bases). V was cut by 1 base and J by 6 bases, with 16 bases left in between. Germline V gene sequence: CDR1 SGHTS, CDR2 YDEGEE. This CDR3 has 16 residues. CDR3 nucleotide sequence: TGTGCCAGCAGCTTGTTGGGGGGGCTCGCCGCCGGGGAGCTGTTTTTT. The encoded protein is CASSLLGGLAAGELFF.

This clone appeared once. This rearrangement joins TRBV19 to TRBJ1-2; D gene ambiguous. V shed 3 bases and J shed 4 bases, with 12 bases lying between them. This CDR3 spans 14 amino acids. Germline-derived CDR1 and CDR2 are LNHDA and SQIVND (reference sequence). CDR3 residues: CASSINPEAYGYTF. CDR3 sequence (DNA): TGTGCCAGTAGTATCAATCCTGAGGCCTATGGCTACACCTTC.

The chain has TRBV9 and TRBJ1-1, with 9 bases identical to TRBD1. Germline-derived CDR1 and CDR2 are SGDLS and YYNGEE. The CDR3 has 12 amino acids. The ends lost 2 bases at V and 8 bases at J; junction bases unmatched: 1. The CDR3, as DNA: TGTGCCAGCAGCGTGGGGACAGGGGAAGCTTTCTTT. Residues: CASSVGTGEAFF. Variable domain in full (rest from reference TRBV9 and TRBJ1-1): DSGVTQTPKHLITATGQRVTLRCSPRSGDLSVYWYQQSLDQGLQFLIQYYNGEERAKGNILERFSAQQFPDLHSELNLSSLELGDSALYFCASSVGTGEAFFGQGTRLTVV.

Sample share makes this clone medium-sized. The rearrangement uses TRBV27 and TRBJ2-6; a possible D gene is TRBD2 (7 bases). The V end lost 5 bases, the J end lost 2 bases, and 13 bases lay between the germline ends. The CDR3 has 16 amino acids. The germline gives CDR1 MNHEY, CDR2 SMNVEV (reference sequence). The CDR3 protein is CASSVQGTTGANVLTF. The CDR3 nucleotides read TGTGCCAGCAGTGTTCAGGGGACTACTGGGGCCAACGTCCTGACTTTC.